The 31 T cell receptor beta chains presented below share a single source sample, sequenced in a study of blood T cell repertoires in COVID-19. Using immunoSEQ multiplex PCR, the repertoire was profiled, and TCRdb retains in-frame clones only, with some absent. The sample has about 240,000 clones, 86% seen once. The sample was peripheral blood. Receptor source: a man older than 75 with acute or convalescent COVID-19.

The chain employs TRBV30 and TRBJ2-1; TRBD2 agrees at 10 bases. The CDR3 is 16 residues long. V lost 1 base, J lost 7 bases, and 10 bases stayed unmatched. Germline loops: CDR1 GTSNPN, CDR2 SVGIG (reference sequence). The CDR3 DNA reads as TGTGCCTGGAGTGCCACCCCGGGACTAGCGCATAATGAGCAGTTCTTC. Translating it yields CAWSATPGLAHNEQFF. Drawing the rest from reference TRBV30 and TRBJ2-1, the complete variable domain is SQTIHQWPATLVQPVGSPLSLECTVEGTSNPNLYWYRQAAGRGLQLLFYSVGIGQISSEVPQNLSASRPQDRQFILSSKKLLLSDSGFYLCAWSATPGLAHNEQFFGPGTRLTVL.

The V gene is TRBV28, the J gene TRBJ1-6; TRBD1 agrees at 9 bases. Looked up from germline, CDR1 is MDHEN and CDR2 is SYDVKM. This CDR3 region has 16 residues. The ends lost 5 bases at V and 9 bases at J; junction bases unmatched: 11. The CDR3 DNA reads as TGTGCCAGCAGTCCCCCCAGACAGGGGGGAAGTTCACCCCTCCACTTT. It specifies CASSPPRQGGSSPLHF.

In DNA form, the CDR3 reads TGTGCCAGCAGCCGGGGGGCTCCCTACGAGCAGTACTTC. Residues: CASSRGAPYEQYF. The V gene is TRBV2, the J gene TRBJ2-7; possible D gene TRBD2, 7 bases. CDR1 and CDR2 (germline): SNHLY, FYNNEI. V was cut by 6 bases and J by 2 bases, with 11 bases left in between. The CDR3 contains 13 residues.

The CDR3 protein is CASSIGLGAVNTEAFF. CDR3 nucleotide sequence: TGTGCCAGTAGTATTGGGTTGGGGGCGGTGAACACTGAAGCTTTCTTT. The genes are TRBV19 and TRBJ1-1, with D perhaps matching TRBD1 (6 bases). The CDR3 runs to 16 residues. The V gene lost 3 bases and the J gene lost 0 bases, with 14 bases spanning the gap. CDR1 is LNHDA and CDR2 is SQIVND in the germline V gene (reference sequence).

This chain links TRBV7-2 with TRBJ1-1; D is uncertain. The germline gives CDR1 SGHTA, CDR2 FQGNSA. V was trimmed by 7 bases and J by 1 base, leaving 13 bases between them. The CDR3 loop spans 14 amino acids. The CDR3 DNA is TGTGCCAGCAAATCGGTTGGGCAGAACACTGAAGCTTTCTTT. Protein sequence: CASKSVGQNTEAFF.

The chain recombines TRBV27 with TRBJ2-2, with D perhaps TRBD2 (7 bases). Germline CDR1 reads MNHEY; CDR2 reads SMNVEV (reference sequence). This CDR3 has 15 amino acids. Trimming removed 5 bases from V and 3 bases from J, with 13 bases in between. The CDR3 coding sequence is TGTGCCAGCAGTAAGCGGGACACCTACACCGGGGAGCTGTTTTTT. Translated, it gives CASSKRDTYTGELFF.

V usage is TRBV5-1 and J usage is TRBJ1-4, with D tentatively TRBD1 (5 bases). Trimming took off 7 bases at V and 7 bases at J, with 17 bases between the two ends. This CDR3 is built from 14 residues. The germline CDR1 and CDR2 sequences are SGHRS and YFSETQ. The CDR3 bases are TGCGCCAGCGGTTGGTCGGGGGAGAGTGAAAAACTGTTTTTT. Translating it yields CASGWSGESEKLFF. Full variable domain (outside the CDR3, taken from reference TRBV5-1 and TRBJ1-4): KAGVTQTPRYLIKTRGQQVTLSCSPISGHRSVSWYQQTPGQGLQFLFEYFSETQRNKGNFPGRFSGRQFSNSRSEMNVSTLELGDSALYLCASGWSGESEKLFFGSGTQLSVL.

The chain uses TRBV19 and TRBJ1-5; D is unresolved. The CDR3 length is 14 residues. The ends were cut back, 5 bases at V and 11 bases at J, with 19 bases in the middle. Germline values: CDR1 LNHDA, CDR2 SQIVND (reference sequence). CDR3 DNA sequence: TGTGCCAGTAGTCAGGAGGGTCCCAAGAAGACCCAGCATTTT. As protein: CASSQEGPKKTQHF.

The CDR3 coding sequence is TGTGCCAGCAGTAATCCGACAGGGGCAGAAGGGAAAAAACTGTTTTTT. It encodes CASSNPTGAEGKKLFF. The V gene is TRBV6-2 or TRBV6-3, the J gene TRBJ1-4, with 8 bases that match TRBD1. CDR3 size: 16 residues. The J segment lost 9 bases and the V segment lost 5 bases, leaving 14 bases of the junction unmatched. Germline loops: CDR1 MNHEY, CDR2 SVGEGT.

With regard to this clone: Different DNA sequences within this sample yield the same CDR3. The V call is TRBV28, the J call TRBJ1-6; D is possibly TRBD1 (5 bases). There are 13 residues in the CDR3. Germline loops: CDR1 MDHEN, CDR2 SYDVKM. The ends were cut back, 6 bases at V and 6 bases at J, with 9 bases in the middle. The CDR3 DNA reads as TGTGCCAGCAGGGGGCAGAGTAATTCACCCCTCCACTTT. Its protein product is CASRGQSNSPLHF.

The chain has TRBV18 and TRBJ2-2, with 8 bases that match TRBD2. This CDR3 is 15 amino acids long. The ends lost 3 bases at V and 5 bases at J; junction bases unmatched: 5. The germline V gene encodes CDR1 KGHSH and CDR2 LQKENI. The CDR3 nucleotides are TGTGCCAGCTCACCCCGGACTAGCTCGACCGGGGAGCTGTTTTTT. It translates to CASSPRTSSTGELFF.

The rearrangement links TRBV5-1 to TRBJ1-4, with a weak D call TRBD1 (5 bases). CDR3 size: 13 residues. Germline V lookup: CDR1 SGHRS, CDR2 YFSETQ. V was clipped by 3 bases and J by 5 bases, with 8 bases between them. The CDR3 here is CASSSNRNEKLFF. The CDR3 DNA sequence: TGCGCCAGCAGCTCAAACAGGAATGAAAAACTGTTTTTT.

Worth noting for this clone: At one end, the junction sequence differs from germline, possibly due to a read error. The V gene is TRBV3-1 (or the pseudogene TRBV3-2), the J gene TRBJ2-1, with 7 positions matching TRBD2. The V gene's germline CDR1 is LGHDT and CDR2 YNNKEL (reference sequence). The CDR3 covers 11 residues. CDR3 in DNA: TGTGCCAGCAGTTTGGGAGGGACCACGATCTTC. Translating it yields CASSLGGTTIF.

The genes are TRBV5-4 and TRBJ1-2; TRBD1 agrees at 8 bases. V gave up 8 bases and J gave up 1 base; unmatched junction bases: 4. This CDR3 is 13 amino acids long. Looked up from germline, CDR1 is SGHNT and CDR2 is YYREEE (reference sequence). The CDR3, as DNA: TGTGCCAGTAGGACAGGGAATAACTATGGCTACACCTTC. This gives the protein CASRTGNNYGYTF.

Comments on this clone: The same CDR3 arises from other DNA sequences in this sample as well. The V and J genes are TRBV2 and TRBJ2-7; 9 bases map to TRBD1. The CDR3 sequence is 14 residues long. J gave up 3 bases and V 5 bases, and 5 bases lay outside the gene matches. Germline CDR1 is SNHLY and CDR2 is FYNNEI. The CDR3 is CASSPDRGSYEQYF. The CDR3 DNA reads TGTGCCAGCAGTCCTGACAGGGGGAGCTACGAGCAGTACTTC.

The CDR3 nucleotides read TGTGCCATCGGGGACAGGGTAGAAGACTACGAGCAGTACTTC. It translates to CAIGDRVEDYEQYF. The V call is TRBV10-3, the J call TRBJ2-7; 9 positions match TRBD1. CDR3 length: 14 residues. CDR1 and CDR2 from the germline V gene are ENHRY and SYGVKD. Unmatched junction bases numbered 8, after V lost 8 bases and J lost 3 bases.

This clone came up once. V usage is TRBV10-1 and J usage is TRBJ2-3; 7 nucleotides line up with TRBD2. Unmatched junction bases numbered 3, after V lost 3 bases and J lost 0 bases. The CDR3 loop spans 15 amino acids. CDR1 WNHNN and CDR2 SYGVQD come from the germline V gene (reference sequence). The CDR3 DNA follows: TGCGCCAGCAGTGATCTAGCGGCAAGCACAGATACGCAGTATTTT. It is translated as CASSDLAASTDTQYF.

The J gene is TRBJ2-7, the V gene TRBV5-1, with 9 positions matching TRBD1. Germline values: CDR1 SGHRS, CDR2 YFSETQ. This CDR3 contains 14 residues. Trimming at V came to 4 bases and at J to 3 bases, leaving 5 bases not matched to a gene. The CDR3, as DNA: TGCGCCAGCAGCCCGGGACAGGGTGTCTACGAGCAGTACTTC. Translation: CASSPGQGVYEQYF.

The rearrangement joins TRBV7-2 to TRBJ1-1; D is ambiguous. The CDR3 is made up of 15 amino acids. Trimming pared 2 bases from V and 1 base from J, leaving 11 bases between. Germline V lookup: CDR1 SGHTA, CDR2 FQGNSA. The CDR3 protein is CASSLPPTGNTEAFF. The CDR3 region has the DNA TGTGCCAGCAGCTTACCCCCAACTGGGAACACTGAAGCTTTCTTT.

In this sample, this clone turned up a few times. The chain recombines TRBV9 with TRBJ2-7, with D possibly TRBD2 on 6 matching bases. CDR1 and CDR2 (germline): SGDLS, YYNGEE. Deletions cut 4 bases from V and 2 bases from J, with 16 bases between. The CDR3 totals 15 residues. The DNA of the CDR3 is TGTGCCAGCAGCCCAGATATAGCGGTCGCCTACGAGCAGTACTTC. Its translation: CASSPDIAVAYEQYF.

The chain carries TRBV28 and TRBJ1-2; weak D call: TRBD1 (5 bases). V lost 3 bases and J lost 0, with 8 bases in between. Germline V gene sequence: CDR1 MDHEN, CDR2 SYDVKM. The CDR3 runs to 14 residues. The CDR3 loop is CASSLDTANYGYTF. The CDR3 nucleotides read TGTGCCAGCAGTTTGGACACCGCTAACTATGGCTACACCTTC.

V gene TRBV6-1 combines with J gene TRBJ2-1; TRBD2 matches at 8 bases. V was clipped by 3 bases and J by 0 bases; unmatched bases: 1. Looked up from germline, CDR1 is MNHNS and CDR2 is SASEGT. The CDR3 totals 15 residues. CDR3 residues: CASSDAGGSYNEQFF. The DNA of the CDR3 is TGTGCCAGCAGTGATGCGGGGGGCTCCTACAATGAGCAGTTCTTC.

The chain is built from TRBV2 and TRBJ1-2; the match to TRBD1 covers 10 bases. V was pared by 9 bases and J by 3 bases, with 13 bases of the junction left unmatched. Germline CDR1 is SNHLY and CDR2 is FYNNEI. The CDR3 has 16 amino acids. The CDR3 coding sequence is TGTGCCAGTGGATGGGGACAGGGGAGTTTTGACTATGGCTACACCTTC. Its translation: CASGWGQGSFDYGYTF. The full variable domain, rest sourced from reference TRBV2 and TRBJ1-2, is EPEVTQTPSHQVTQMGQEVILRCVPISNHLYFYWYRQILGQKVEFLVSFYNNEISEKSEIFDDQFSVERPDGSNFTLKIRSTKLEDSAMYFCASGWGQGSFDYGYTFGSGTRLTVV.

For the CDR3, the DNA is TGTGCCAGCAGCTTGGCCAGGGGAGAGCCCCAGCATTTT. It yields the protein CASSLARGEPQHF. The genes are TRBV7-6 and TRBJ1-5; a weak D match, TRBD1 (6 bases). V lost 3 bases and J 8 bases, leaving 11 bases between the germline ends. Germline V lookup: CDR1 SGHVS, CDR2 FNYEAQ. This CDR3 comprises 13 residues. Full variable domain (outside the CDR3, taken from reference TRBV7-6 and TRBJ1-5): GAGVSQSPRYKVTKRGQDVALRCDPISGHVSLYWYRQALGQGPEFLTYFNYEAQQDKSGLPNDRFSAERPEGSISTLTIQRTEQRDSAMYRCASSLARGEPQHFGDGTRLSIL.

The chain links TRBV6-6 to TRBJ1-1; 10 bases are shared with TRBD1. This CDR3 comprises 16 residues. Trimming cost V 5 bases and J 2 bases; bases outside gene matches: 8. Germline V gene data show CDR1 as MNHNY and CDR2 as SVGAGI (reference sequence). CDR3 protein: CASSGTGEGPNTEAFF. CDR3 in DNA: TGTGCCAGCAGTGGGACAGGGGAGGGACCTAACACTGAAGCTTTCTTT.

The chain links TRBV5-1 to TRBJ2-3; no clear D. CDR1 and CDR2 from the germline V gene are SGHRS and YFSETQ. The germline V and J ends were trimmed by 4 bases and 2 bases, with 14 bases remaining between them. CDR3 length: 15 residues. CDR3 residues: CASSTSGTPTDTQYF. The CDR3 DNA follows: TGCGCCAGCAGCACTTCAGGTACCCCCACAGATACGCAGTATTTT.

The chain employs TRBV5-4 and TRBJ2-7, with 9 bases lining up with TRBD1. The J segment lost 6 bases and the V segment lost 4 bases, leaving 8 bases of the junction unmatched. There are 14 residues in the CDR3. Per germline, CDR1 SGHNT and CDR2 YYREEE (reference sequence). CDR3 amino acids: CASSDGTGRFEQYF. The DNA for the CDR3 is TGTGCCAGCAGCGACGGGACAGGGCGGTTCGAGCAGTACTTC.

The chain is built from TRBV5-1 and TRBJ2-1; D call uncertain. The CDR3 covers 12 residues. The V and J ends lost 4 bases and 7 bases respectively, with 9 bases between them. The germline V gene has CDR1 SGHRS and CDR2 YFSETQ. The CDR3 DNA follows: TGCGCCAGCAGCCCGTCTGAGAATGAGCAGTTCTTC. It yields the protein CASSPSENEQFF.

This CDR3 reads CASSPGGPPDEKLFF. The CDR3 bases are TGTGCCAGCAGTCCGGGGGGCCCCCCGGATGAAAAACTGTTTTTT. This sequence joins TRBV6-5 and TRBJ1-4, with a tentative D call TRBD1 (6 bases). The CDR3 covers 15 residues. V was trimmed by 5 bases and J by 6 bases, leaving 16 bases between them. Germline CDR1 MNHEY, CDR2 SVGAGI.

The rearrangement uses TRBV10-3 and TRBJ2-3; 12 bases line up with TRBD2. Germline trimming cut 2 bases from V and 4 bases from J; bases unmatched to any gene: 4. This CDR3 has 16 residues. Germline CDR1 is ENHRY and CDR2 is SYGVKD. CDR3 protein: CAISETLAGGPDTQYF. The CDR3 DNA reads as TGTGCCATCAGTGAGACGCTAGCGGGGGGGCCAGATACGCAGTATTTT.

V usage is TRBV5-1 and J usage is TRBJ2-3; maybe TRBD2 (6 bases). In germline, CDR1 is SGHRS, CDR2 YFSETQ. V was trimmed by 8 bases and J by 0 bases, leaving 19 bases between them. The CDR3 contains 16 residues. The CDR3 sequence: CASKLVGGGSTDTQYF. The CDR3 DNA sequence: TGCGCCAGTAAGCTTGTCGGAGGAGGGAGCACAGATACGCAGTATTTT.